This T cell receptor beta chain originates from a study of response to subunit inactivated influenza vaccine. Each CDR3 protein gets one entry after TCRdb re-called the RT-PCR reads with MiXCR. This sample has approximately 570,000 distinct CDR3 sequences, with approximately 7.7% found just once. Germline assignment: CDR1 LGHNA and CDR2 YSLEER. V was trimmed by 0 bases and J by 1 base, leaving 13 bases between them. This CDR3 is built from 17 residues. This TCR was recovered from a man aged 50-75 years who received an inactivated influenza vaccine. The sequencing used PBMCs from blood, collected about 23 months after vaccination. The chain recombines TRBV4-3 with TRBJ2-1; D is possibly TRBD2 (6 bases). CDR3 DNA: TGCGCCAGCAGCCAAGACCGGAGGGCATGGTCCTACAATGAGCAGTTCTTC. Translation: CASSQDRRAWSYNEQFF.